The T cell receptor (beta chain) under discussion was sequenced for a study of T cell responses to AZD1222 COVID-19 vaccine. Analyses pooled second doses at about 4 or about 12 weeks. Germline CDR1 and CDR2: GTSNPN and SVGIG (reference sequence). The V and J ends lost 1 base and 0 bases respectively, with 7 bases between them. The CDR3 consists of 13 residues. The protocol was immunoSEQ multiplex PCR, while the TCRdb copy is restricted to in-frame clones and leaves out a portion. The table lists around 100,000 clones, around 85% of them singletons, with about 4.6% in the top ten. Notes on this clone: The sample holds other DNA sequences that translate to the same CDR3.

Sequencing used peripheral blood, obtained 28 days after the second AZD1222 dose. This clonotype was obtained from an adult who received the AZD1222 COVID-19 vaccine. The rearrangement links TRBV30 to TRBJ2-7, with D perhaps assigned TRBD1 or TRBD2 (5 bases each). This chain's CDR3 is CAWSGGNSYEQYF. The CDR3 DNA follows: TGTGCCTGGAGTGGGGGGAACTCCTACGAGCAGTACTTC.